This TCR beta chain was retrieved from a study of cytomegalovirus exposure and HLA in healthy donors. Study results and limitations: TCR sequences were mostly rare, though some public TCRs occurred in many donors.

Clones were read by immunoSEQ multiplex PCR, and TCRdb kept only the in-frame ones, dropping some. The sample consists of around 94,000 clones, 85% to 95% of them appearing once. On this clone: Its antigen is currently unknown.

V gave up 6 bases and J gave up 2 bases, with 5 bases separating them. CDR1 and CDR2 from the germline V gene are MNHEY and SMNVEV (reference sequence). CDR3 length: 11 amino acids. This receptor was taken from a woman in her late teens or twenties in good health and CMV-seronegative. The sequencing input was PBMCs. The chain combines TRBV27 with TRBJ2-7; tentatively, D is TRBD2 (5 bases). The CDR3 DNA follows: TGTGCCAGCAGGCGGGCCTACGAGCAGTACTTC. Protein sequence: CASRRAYEQYF.